One TCR beta chain is described in this entry. The length of the CDR3 is 14 residues. MiXCR, run by TCRdb on the 5' RACE reads, gives a single entry per CDR3 protein. The profile shows 350,000 to 400,000 distinct CDR3 sequences, 28% of them singletons. This sample was taken from a study of identical twins' blood T cells. V is TRBV21-1 and J is TRBJ1-5; TRBD1, the D gene given by the table, was not confirmed from the DNA. TRBV21-1 corresponds to a pseudogene. The specimen was PBMCs. This sequence was found in a woman aged 18 to 50 in good health. DNA for the CDR3: TGTGCCATTGCAAGACAGGGGGCTAATCAGCCCCAGCATTTT. Its protein product is CAIARQGANQPQHF.